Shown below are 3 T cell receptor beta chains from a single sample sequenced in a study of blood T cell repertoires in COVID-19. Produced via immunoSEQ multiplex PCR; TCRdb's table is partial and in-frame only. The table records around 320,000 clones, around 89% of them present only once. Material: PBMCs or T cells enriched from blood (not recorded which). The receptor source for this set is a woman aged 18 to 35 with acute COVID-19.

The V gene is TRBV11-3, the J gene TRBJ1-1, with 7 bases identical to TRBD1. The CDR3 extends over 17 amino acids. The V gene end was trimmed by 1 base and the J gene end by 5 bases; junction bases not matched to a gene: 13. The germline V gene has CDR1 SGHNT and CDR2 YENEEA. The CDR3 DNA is TGTGCCAGCAGCTTAGCCTTAATCGGACAGGCTTGTACTGAAGCTTTCTTT. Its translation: CASSLALIGQACTEAFF. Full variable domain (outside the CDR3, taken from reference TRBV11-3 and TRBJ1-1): EAGVVQSPRYKIIEKKQPVAFWCNPISGHNTLYWYLQNLGQGPELLIRYENEEAVDDSQLPKDRFSAERLKGVDSTLKIQPAELGDSAVYLCASSLALIGQACTEAFFGQGTRLTVV.

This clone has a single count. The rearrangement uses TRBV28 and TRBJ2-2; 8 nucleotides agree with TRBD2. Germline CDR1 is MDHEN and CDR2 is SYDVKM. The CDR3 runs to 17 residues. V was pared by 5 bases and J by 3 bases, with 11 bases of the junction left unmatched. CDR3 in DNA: TGTGCCAGCAGTCCTGACCCGGGACTAGGGCACACCGGGGAGCTGTTTTTT. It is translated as CASSPDPGLGHTGELFF.

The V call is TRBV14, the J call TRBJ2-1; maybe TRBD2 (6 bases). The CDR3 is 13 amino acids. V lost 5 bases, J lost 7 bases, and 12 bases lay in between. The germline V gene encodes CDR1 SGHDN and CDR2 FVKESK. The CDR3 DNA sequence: TGTGCCAGCAGCATACTAGCAAAAAATGAGCAGTTCTTC. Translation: CASSILAKNEQFF.